This note documents a single T cell receptor (beta chain) sequence. The data are from a study of blood T cell repertoires in COVID-19. Study-wide background: Samples of COVID-19 (acute and convalescent) were obtained from the United States, Italy and Spain. PBMCs, B-cell-depleted T cells, or T cells were the source of the cDNA or gDNA that made up the material.

The V end lost 6 bases, the J end lost 4 bases, and 15 bases lay between the germline ends. The CDR3 has 15 amino acids. Germline values: CDR1 LNHDA, CDR2 SQIVND (reference sequence). TCRdb's copy holds only in-frame clones and misses some; the assay was immunoSEQ multiplex PCR. The profile covers about 77,000 clones, with roughly 78% appearing a single time and around 5.2% taken by the ten largest. The sequencing input was peripheral blood. The source is a woman aged 65 to 85 with acute or convalescent COVID-19. The rearrangement links TRBV19 to TRBJ1-4; D is perhaps TRBD1 (6 bases). CDR3 amino acids: CASRGYGTLNEKLFF. CDR3 bases: TGTGCCAGTAGGGGGTACGGGACACTTAATGAAAAACTGTTTTTT.